The 21 T cell receptor beta chains presented below share a single source sample, sequenced in a study of T cells in Graves' hyperthyroidism and ophthalmopathy. Amplification targeted TCR beta CDR3 regions from RNA transcripts. The HTBI primer set served for first-round RT-PCR of the TCR CDR3. TCRdb ran MiXCR on the multiplex PCR reads and lists one entry per CDR3 protein. This sample yields 480,000 or so distinct CDR3 sequences, of which 46% are seen a single time; 35% to 50% belongs to the top ten. Sequenced: peripheral blood or thyroid tissue (not recorded which). These receptors originate from an adult woman with Graves' disease, either hyperthyroidism or ophthalmopathy (not recorded which).

The chain links TRBV7-2 to TRBJ1-6; 8 positions match TRBD1. Germline CDR1 and CDR2: SGHTA and FQGNSA. The CDR3 extends over 15 amino acids. V gave up 5 bases and J gave up 10 bases; unmatched junction bases: 10. CDR3 DNA sequence: TGTGCCAGCAGCCCGCACAGGGGGAGGATCTCACCCCTCCACTTT. It specifies CASSPHRGRISPLHF. Combining the CDR3 with reference TRBV7-2 and TRBJ1-6 gives the whole variable domain GAGVSQSPSNKVTEKGKDVELRCDPISGHTALYWYRQSLGQGLEFLIYFQGNSAPDKSGLPSDRFSAERTGGSVSTLTIQRTQQEDSAVYLCASSPHRGRISPLHFGNGTRLTVT.

This clonotype was seen many times. This rearrangement joins TRBV2 to TRBJ1-2; 7 positions match TRBD1. V gave up 6 bases and J gave up 3 bases; unmatched junction bases: 4. CDR1 is SNHLY, CDR2 FYNNEI, per germline. The CDR3 contains 13 residues. The CDR3, as DNA: TGTGCCAGCAGGAAAACAGGGGACTATGGCTACACCTTC. Encoded protein: CASRKTGDYGYTF.

This clonotype was found a few times. The chain's CDR3 is CASSVQGVSGNTIYF. CDR3 DNA sequence: TGTGCCAGCAGCGTTCAGGGGGTCTCTGGAAACACCATATATTTT. This sequence joins TRBV9 and TRBJ1-3; 7 bases map to TRBD1. The CDR3 spans 15 residues. V was pared by 2 bases and J by 0 bases, with 2 bases of the junction left unmatched. Germline V gene sequence: CDR1 SGDLS, CDR2 YYNGEE.

This chain connects TRBV28 to TRBJ1-1, with D hard to call. CDR1 and CDR2 from the germline V gene are MDHEN and SYDVKM. Trimming took 5 bases from V and 1 from J, leaving 11 bases between them. CDR3 size: 14 residues. CDR3 loop: CASSRTAGNTEAFF. CDR3 nucleotide sequence: TGTGCCAGCAGTCGGACTGCGGGGAACACTGAAGCTTTCTTT.

The V call is TRBV15, the J call TRBJ2-3; 9 positions match TRBD1. This CDR3 is built from 16 residues. V dropped 1 base and J dropped 2; count of bases not matched to a gene: 4. The V gene's germline CDR1 is LNHNV and CDR2 YYDKDF (reference sequence). Written as DNA, the CDR3 is TGTGCCACCAGCAGAGGAAGGGACAGGGTCACAGATACGCAGTATTTT. As protein: CATSRGRDRVTDTQYF.

This clonotype showed up many times. The chain uses TRBV10-3 and TRBJ1-1; weak D call: TRBD1 (6 bases). The length of the CDR3 is 13 residues. V was shortened by 10 bases and J by 7 bases, with 19 bases between the two germline ends. Germline assignment: CDR1 ENHRY and CDR2 SYGVKD. CDR3 DNA: TGTGCCACAGGGGCCGGAGGGGACGTTGAAGCTTTCTTT. This encodes CATGAGGDVEAFF.

This clonotype was detected ten times or more. The chain's CDR3 is CASSEMGGVGEQYF. CDR3 bases: TGTGCCAGCAGTGAAATGGGCGGCGTAGGGGAGCAGTACTTC. The J gene is TRBJ2-7, the V gene TRBV2; no clear D. The CDR3 sequence is 14 residues long. Trimming removed 2 bases at V and 7 bases at J, with 15 bases between. CDR1 and CDR2 (germline): SNHLY, FYNNEI.

Concerning this clonotype itself: Here the CDR3 omits its conserved ending phenylalanine or tryptophan, so a read error is the likely source. Because the CDR3's place on the DNA is in doubt, the DNA is left out and the CDR3 is given as listed by TCRdb. V gene TRBV24-1 combines with J gene TRBJ1-3. The length of the CDR3 is 12 amino acids, counting both ends. Germline assignment: CDR1 KGHDR and CDR2 SFDVKD. The CDR3: CVTSDLGGSRAL.

Comment on this clonotype: A much larger clone differs from this one at a single base, so this may be a read error. This chain joins TRBV12-3 or TRBV12-4 and TRBJ1-2; D call uncertain. Trimming took off 0 bases at V and 8 bases at J, with 13 bases between the two ends. The CDR3 is 14 residues long. Here the CDR3 DNA reads TGTGCCAGCAGTTTAGCCCTCGGTGGGGAAGGCTACACCTTC. Encoded protein: CASSLALGGEGYTF.

The CDR3 region is CSSGTTNEKLFF. The CDR3 DNA sequence: TGCAGCTCGGGCACAACTAATGAAAAACTGTTTTTT. The chain uses TRBV29-1 and TRBJ1-4, with no clear D. Trimming removed 8 bases from V and 0 bases from J, with 7 bases in between. Germline V gene lookup returns CDR1 SQVTM and CDR2 ANQGSEA. The CDR3 is 12 residues long.

The V gene is TRBV10-3, the J gene TRBJ2-5; TRBD1 matches at 7 bases. CDR1 and CDR2 (germline): ENHRY, SYGVKD. Trimming cost V 4 bases and J 5 bases; bases outside gene matches: 10. The CDR3 is made up of 15 amino acids. This CDR3 reads CAISATNRGQETQYF. The CDR3 nucleotides read TGTGCCATCAGTGCTACCAACAGGGGCCAGGAGACCCAGTACTTC.

The rearrangement links TRBV20-1 to TRBJ1-1; TRBD1 aligns across 9 bases. With V trimmed by 5 bases and J by 5 bases, 3 bases remained unmatched. Germline V CDR1 and CDR2: DFQATT, SNEGSKA (reference sequence). This CDR3 region has 12 residues. The CDR3 sequence: CSASTGGTEAFF. CDR3 DNA sequence: TGCAGTGCTTCGACAGGGGGGACTGAAGCTTTCTTT.

The V call is TRBV15, the J call TRBJ1-2, with D perhaps matching TRBD1 (6 bases). The CDR3 is 14 amino acids. V was pared by 3 bases and J by 6 bases, with 14 bases between. Germline values: CDR1 LNHNV, CDR2 YYDKDF (reference sequence). DNA for the CDR3: TGTGCCACCAGCAGGGACGGGGGGCTTAATGGCTACACCTTC. It translates to CATSRDGGLNGYTF.

Here the CDR3 DNA reads TGCGCCAGCAGCTGGGGACAGACTTATAGGGAGACCCAGTACTTC. This translates into CASSWGQTYRETQYF. J is TRBJ2-5 and V is TRBV10-2; 7 positions agree with TRBD1. V shed 6 bases, J shed 5 bases, and the junction held 12 bases outside the gene matches. From germline, CDR1 is WSHSY and CDR2 SAAADI. The CDR3 covers 15 residues.

This clonotype is a singleton in its sample. CDR3 nucleotides: TGCAGTGCCACCCAGGGACAGGGGCGCGCTTTCTTT. Residues: CSATQGQGRAFF. The chain links TRBV20-1 to TRBJ1-1; 10 bases line up with TRBD1. This CDR3 has 12 residues. V gave up 6 bases and J gave up 11 bases; unmatched junction bases: 9. Germline CDR1 and CDR2: DFQATT and SNEGSKA (reference sequence).

Of note for this clonotype: The conserved closing phenylalanine or tryptophan is absent in this CDR3, likely reflecting a read error. No DNA is shown, since the ends of the CDR3 on it are uncertain; the CDR3 is the one TCRdb lists. The V gene is TRBV7-9, the J gene TRBJ1-1; the table assigns TRBD1, which was not confirmed against the DNA. CDR1 is SEHNR, CDR2 FQNEAQ, per germline (reference sequence). The CDR3 length equals 8 residues, ends included. The chain's CDR3 is CASSDERD.

As concerns this clonotype: A much larger clone is a single base away; this may be a read error. This chain joins TRBV6-1 and TRBJ1-2; the D is unclear. Germline V gives CDR1 MNHNS, CDR2 SASEGT. The CDR3 is 13 residues long. V was trimmed by 8 bases and J by 8 bases, leaving 18 bases between them. The CDR3 protein is CASGLDQRGGYTF. CDR3 bases: TGTGCCAGCGGTCTAGACCAACGAGGGGGCTACACCTTC.

The rearrangement uses TRBV15 and TRBJ1-3, with unresolved D. This CDR3 has 11 residues. CDR1 is LNHNV and CDR2 is YYDKDF in the germline V gene (reference sequence). With 5 bases removed from V and 8 bases from J, the gap between germline ends came to 7 bases. CDR3 bases: TGTGCCACCAGCCCTCGGGACACCATATATTTT. This encodes CATSPRDTIYF.

This clonotype came up many times. The chain uses TRBV7-9 and TRBJ2-7; 7 bases are a match to TRBD2. The CDR3 is made up of 16 amino acids. Germline CDR1 is SEHNR and CDR2 is FQNEAQ (reference sequence). V shed 5 bases, J shed 4 bases, and the junction held 14 bases outside the gene matches. As DNA, the CDR3 is TGTGCCAGCAGCCCGGGGGGAGGTAGGAGTAGGTACGAGCAGTACTTC. Protein product: CASSPGGGRSRYEQYF.

The CDR3 DNA sequence: TGTGCCAGCAGCTTGGGACTAACGAACACCGGGGAGCTGTTTTTT. Amino acids: CASSLGLTNTGELFF. The chain links TRBV7-3 to TRBJ2-2; 7 positions match TRBD2. Germline V lookup: CDR1 SGHTA, CDR2 FQGTGA. This CDR3 is 15 amino acids long. The J segment lost 0 bases and the V segment lost 3 bases, leaving 1 base of the junction unmatched. The full variable domain, in which reference TRBV7-3 and TRBJ2-2 provide the parts outside the CDR3, is GAGVSQTPSNKVTEKGKYVELRCDPISGHTALYWYRQSLGQGPEFLIYFQGTGAADDSGLPNDRFFAVRPEGSVSTLKIQRTERGDSAVYLCASSLGLTNTGELFFGEGSRLTVL.

This rearrangement joins TRBV10-3 to TRBJ1-1; 7 bases map to TRBD1. J was trimmed by 10 bases and V by 6 bases; bases with no gene match: 2. Germline V gene sequence: CDR1 ENHRY, CDR2 SYGVKD. The CDR3 is made up of 10 amino acids. The CDR3 DNA is TGTGCCATCAGGGGGACAGCAGCTTTCTTT. This gives the protein CAIRGTAAFF.